The clone carrying this T cell receptor (beta chain) was seen once. Its antigen remains unknown. The CDR3 length is 13 residues. Per germline, CDR1 SGDLS and CDR2 YYNGEE. V lost 4 bases, J lost 7 bases, and 12 bases lay in between. Sequencing of TCR beta was performed on blood CD8+ and CD4+ T cells. The sample comes from a study of CD8 T cells in Susac syndrome. General study findings and limits: By the study's own acknowledgment, its TCR sequencing and HLA analysis included relatively few individuals.

RNA totalling 0.5 to 1 ug underwent reverse transcription with random hexamers. Amplification of TCR beta CDR3 by immunoSEQ multiplex PCR spanned 54 Vbeta and 13 Jbeta. Via MiXCR, TCRdb re-called the immunoSEQ multiplex PCR reads, giving one row per CDR3 protein. This sample carries tens of thousands of distinct CDR3 sequences, 96% of them seen once, and the ten largest clones take around 0.11%. The source material was CD4+ T cells from PBMCs. This chain uses TRBV9 with TRBJ1-5; TRBD1 might be the D (6 bases). The clonotype comes from a human donor with multiple sclerosis. In DNA, the CDR3 is TGTGCCAGCAGCCCCAGGGGAGAGCAGCCCCAGCATTTT. It yields the protein CASSPRGEQPQHF.